Listed here are 8 T cell receptor beta chains from one sample, sequenced in a study of CD8+CD57+ T cells in acquired aplastic anemia. Genomic DNA provided the template from which TCR beta VDJ and CDR3 profiles were obtained. TCRdb recomputed calls from the reads with MiXCR, one row per CDR3 protein. This table holds 150,000 to 200,000 distinct CDR3 sequences, 55% to 70% found once. The specimen was sorted CD4+, CD8+, or CD8+CD57+ T cells (not recorded which) from PBMCs. These TCRs come from a human donor with severe aplastic anemia or a healthy control (not recorded which).

Details on this clonotype: The CDR3 end shows no conserved phenylalanine or tryptophan, and so a read error is likely. The CDR3 coding sequence is TGCAGCGCCGGGACAGGGGCCTACGAGCAGTACCTC. Translating gives CSAGTGAYEQYL. J is TRBJ2-7 and V is TRBV29-1; TRBD1 matches at 10 bases. The V gene's germline CDR1 is SQVTM and CDR2 ANQGSEA. V shed 7 bases, J shed 2 bases, and the junction held 2 bases outside the gene matches. CDR3 size: 12 residues.

This clonotype has a count of ten or more. The chain joins TRBV7-6 to TRBJ2-5, with unresolved D. This CDR3 is 13 amino acids long. In germline, CDR1 is SGHVS, CDR2 FNYEAQ. V dropped 7 bases and J dropped 5 bases, with 14 bases sitting between them. The DNA of the CDR3 is TGTGCCAGCAAATCCCTAAACCCGGAGACCCAGTACTTC. It yields the protein CASKSLNPETQYF.

As concerns this clonotype: No conserved phenylalanine or tryptophan ends this CDR3, so it is likely a read error. V and J are TRBV5-4 and TRBJ1-2; D might be TRBD1 (5 bases). This CDR3 has 20 residues. Per the germline V gene, CDR1 is SGHNT and CDR2 is YYREEE (reference sequence). V lost 6 bases and J 4 bases, leaving 34 bases between the germline ends. The CDR3 reads CASNGGTSGGNTGEGYGYTL. Here the CDR3 DNA reads TGTGCCAGCAACGGAGGGACTAGCGGGGGGAACACCGGGGAGGGCTATGGCTACACCCTC.

The V gene is TRBV29-1, the J gene TRBJ1-2; 7 nucleotides match TRBD1. The V gene's germline CDR1 is SQVTM and CDR2 ANQGSEA. The V and J ends lost 5 bases and 2 bases, in that order; junction bases with no gene match: 5. The CDR3 covers 13 residues. CDR3 region: CSVLVQGNYGYTF. The DNA for the CDR3 is TGCAGCGTTCTAGTACAGGGGAACTATGGCTACACCTTC. The full variable domain, its missing parts supplied by reference TRBV29-1 and TRBJ1-2, is SAVISQKPSRDICQRGTSLTIQCQVDSQVTMMFWYRQQPGQSLTLIATANQGSEATYESGFVIDKFPISRPNLTFSTLTVSNMSPEDSSIYLCSVLVQGNYGYTFGSGTRLTVV.

This clonotype was recorded at least ten times. V gene TRBV2 combines with J gene TRBJ2-7; D is uncertain. V was shortened by 5 bases and J by 4 bases, with 12 bases between the two germline ends. The CDR3 is 13 residues long. Germline V gives CDR1 SNHLY, CDR2 FYNNEI. The CDR3 is CASSPMTIYEQYF. CDR3 coding DNA: TGTGCCAGCAGTCCGATGACAATTTACGAGCAGTACTTC.

This clonotype was seen many times. The chain carries TRBV5-4 and TRBJ2-7, with TRBD1 matching 8 bases. The V and J ends lost 7 bases and 5 bases, in that order; junction bases with no gene match: 8. Looked up from germline, CDR1 is SGHNT and CDR2 is YYREEE (reference sequence). The CDR3 runs 13 residues. As DNA, the CDR3 is TGTGCCAGCGGGGACAGGACTCTGGACGAGCAGTACTTC. Protein sequence: CASGDRTLDEQYF.

This chain links TRBV24-1 with TRBJ2-1; TRBD2 agrees at 7 bases. With 5 bases clipped from V and 4 bases from J, the junction kept 7 bases outside the gene matches. This CDR3 is built from 15 residues. CDR1 is KGHDR, CDR2 SFDVKD, per germline. CDR3 region: CATSGGRGTYNEQFF. The CDR3, as DNA: TGTGCCACCAGTGGCGGGAGAGGGACTTACAATGAGCAGTTCTTC.

This chain connects TRBV2 to TRBJ1-2; TRBD1 aligns across 7 bases. This CDR3 is built from 14 residues. J gave up 7 bases and V 6 bases, and 11 bases lay outside the gene matches. CDR1 and CDR2 from the germline V gene are SNHLY and FYNNEI. The CDR3 nucleotides are TGTGCCAGCAGCCAAGAGGGGGCAGAGGGTGGCTACACCTTC. Its translation: CASSQEGAEGGYTF.